These 3 T cell receptor beta chains were all obtained from the same sample, sequenced in a study of T cell responses to AZD1222 COVID-19 vaccine. Assay used: immunoSEQ multiplex PCR; TCRdb lists only in-frame clones, some missing. This sample has 70,000 or so clones, with roughly 78% found just once. This sample comprised peripheral blood, obtained on day 0 of MenACWY control vaccination. The receptors originated from an adult in good health.

The chain employs TRBV7-9 and TRBJ2-1, with D unresolved. Germline CDR1 SEHNR, CDR2 FQNEAQ (reference sequence). The V end lost 0 bases, the J end lost 8 bases, and 11 bases lay between the germline ends. The CDR3 is made up of 14 amino acids. CDR3 bases: TGTGCCAGCAGCTTAGCTGGAGTTGGGCATGAGCAGTTCTTC. This sequence encodes CASSLAGVGHEQFF.

The rearrangement links TRBV7-3 to TRBJ2-2, with D uncertain. Trimming left V 5 bases short and J 7 bases short, with 14 bases between. The CDR3 spans 14 residues. The germline V gene has CDR1 SGHTA and CDR2 FQGTGA. Here the CDR3 DNA reads TGTGCCAGCAGCCCCGACTCGACTTTCGGGGAGCTGTTTTTT. Amino acid sequence: CASSPDSTFGELFF. Combining the CDR3 with reference TRBV7-3 and TRBJ2-2 gives the whole variable domain GAGVSQTPSNKVTEKGKYVELRCDPISGHTALYWYRQSLGQGPEFLIYFQGTGAADDSGLPNDRFFAVRPEGSVSTLKIQRTERGDSAVYLCASSPDSTFGELFFGEGSRLTVL.

The J gene is TRBJ1-1, the V gene TRBV6-5, with D tentatively TRBD1 (6 bases). CDR1 and CDR2 (germline): MNHEY, SVGAGI. The V gene lost 6 bases and the J gene lost 0 bases, with 14 bases spanning the gap. The CDR3 extends over 15 amino acids. CDR3 in DNA: TGTGCCAGCAGACCCGGACAGCCTATGAACACTGAAGCTTTCTTT. Translated: CASRPGQPMNTEAFF.